A single TCR beta chain is shown here with its context. The sample originates from a study of blood T cell repertoires in COVID-19. Across the study: Italy, Spain and the United States were the sources of the convalescent and acute COVID-19 samples.

Some clones are missing from TCRdb's copy, which holds only in-frame ones; the method was immunoSEQ multiplex PCR. Of roughly 40,000 clones in the sample, 85% to 95% were seen once. Seattle cases were enrolled at active infection and followed longitudinally. The source is a man aged 50 to 60 with COVID-19, enrolled during active disease. The sequenced sample was peripheral blood.

CDR3 region: CSVTGTGGRQYF. As DNA, the CDR3 is TGCAGCGTCACCGGGACAGGGGGCAGGCAGTACTTC. This sequence joins TRBV29-1 and TRBJ2-7, with 12 bases aligning to TRBD1. The CDR3 totals 12 residues. After removal of 6 bases from V and 9 bases from J, the junction contained 6 bases not matched to a gene. Germline V gene sequence: CDR1 SQVTM, CDR2 ANQGSEA.